This T cell receptor beta chain was identified during a study of cytomegalovirus exposure and HLA in healthy donors. Study-wide results and caveats: CMV antigen specificity of three CMV-associated chains was confirmed in vitro.

Of note for this clone: Antigen unknown.

The CDR3 loop spans 14 amino acids. V lost 0 bases and J lost 8, with 13 bases in between. Germline loops: CDR1 MGHRA, CDR2 YSYEKL. In the PCR, 60 Vbeta and 13 Jbeta primers were used. Measured with immunoSEQ multiplex PCR; TCRdb has only the in-frame clones, and not every one. The sample carries 150,000 to 200,000 clones, roughly 76% recorded once. This chain links TRBV4-1 with TRBJ1-1; D not certain. Sequenced sample: PBMCs. The clonotype comes from a woman between 18 and 29 years old in good health and CMV-seropositive. This CDR3 is CASSQDRRGSEAFF. The CDR3 region has the DNA TGCGCCAGCAGCCAAGATAGGCGAGGATCCGAAGCTTTCTTT.